The clone carrying this T cell receptor (beta chain) was counted only a few times. Its target is unknown. The record originates from a study of T-cell memory formation after mild COVID-19. Study-level findings and limits: Second-wave clones reaching peak frequency on day 37 lacked confirmed SARS-CoV-2 specificity. Shrinking CD4+ clones resided mostly in CM and EM, and CD8+ ones in EMRA. The pre-infection memory compartment contained some responding clones, suggesting cross-reactive memory joined. While clones contracting from day 15 to 85 were balanced between CD4 and CD8, later expanders leaned CD4+.

The germline V gene has CDR1 SGHTA and CDR2 FQGTGA. The CDR3 runs to 13 residues. V shed 3 bases and J 5 bases; nucleotides not matched to a gene: 1. TCRdb called the 5' RACE reads again in MiXCR, with one record for every CDR3 protein. This sample carries about 190,000 distinct CDR3 sequences, 15% to 20% of them seen once, and the ten largest clones take 2% to 3%. The receptor's source is an adult woman who had mild COVID-19 (a few samples of this study predate the infection). Cell type and time point are not known. The sample was PBMCs or a T cell subset sorted from them (not recorded which). V usage is TRBV7-3 and J usage is TRBJ2-4, with 7 bases matching TRBD1. The CDR3 nucleotides read TGTGCCAGCAGCTTGGACAGGCAAAACATTCAGTACTTC. Amino acids: CASSLDRQNIQYF.